The 17 T cell receptor beta chains below were found in one sample sequenced in a study of blood T cell repertoires in COVID-19. The method was immunoSEQ multiplex PCR; TCRdb's version includes in-frame clones alone and lacks a portion of them. The data contain approximately 250,000 clones, under 95% of them singletons. Specimen: PBMCs or T cells enriched from blood (not recorded which). Source of these receptors: a man aged 40-50 years who had been exposed to COVID-19.

This sequence joins TRBV5-6 and TRBJ1-4, with TRBD1 identical over 7 bases. The CDR3 is 15 amino acids. Germline loops: CDR1 SGHDT, CDR2 YYEEEE. Unmatched junction bases numbered 11, after V lost 4 bases and J lost 8 bases. The CDR3 spells CASSHTGQTEEKLFF. In DNA, the CDR3 is TGTGCCAGCAGCCACACGGGACAGACGGAAGAAAAACTGTTTTTT.

This clone was seen just once. The DNA for the CDR3 is TGTGCCAGCAGCTTGCGTGGCACCAGGGGGCACGAGCAGTACTTC. Protein sequence: CASSLRGTRGHEQYF. The chain couples TRBV5-6 to TRBJ2-7; TRBD1 matches 8 bases. Germline V gene data show CDR1 as SGHDT and CDR2 as YYEEEE. J was trimmed by 5 bases and V by 1 base; bases with no gene match: 8. The CDR3 consists of 15 residues.

The rearrangement links TRBV2 to TRBJ1-2; tentatively, D is TRBD1 (6 bases). The CDR3 consists of 14 residues. From germline, CDR1 is SNHLY and CDR2 FYNNEI. The V end lost 6 bases, the J end lost 7 bases, and 18 bases lay between the germline ends. The CDR3: CASSDSGQFRGYTF. The CDR3 nucleotides read TGTGCCAGCAGCGACAGCGGACAGTTCCGTGGCTACACCTTC.

The CDR3 is CASNPGQGLEQYF. CDR3 nucleotides: TGTGCCAGCAACCCGGGACAGGGTCTCGAGCAGTACTTC. The chain couples TRBV5-6 to TRBJ2-7, with 9 bases matching TRBD1. Germline loops: CDR1 SGHDT, CDR2 YYEEEE. The CDR3 length is 13 residues. V trimming: 6 bases; J trimming: 6 bases; junction bases outside the gene matches: 7.

The rearrangement joins TRBV19 to TRBJ2-2; 7 nucleotides line up with TRBD1. Germline V gene lookup returns CDR1 LNHDA and CDR2 SQIVND (reference sequence). CDR3 length: 16 residues. Trimming at V came to 5 bases and at J to 1 base, leaving 7 bases not matched to a gene. The CDR3 protein is CASSPYGTENTGELFF. The CDR3 nucleotides read TGTGCCAGTAGTCCCTATGGGACAGAGAACACCGGGGAGCTGTTTTTT.

The chain employs TRBV12-3 or TRBV12-4 and TRBJ2-1; no definite D call. V was cut by 7 bases and J by 6 bases, with 7 bases left in between. The CDR3 has 11 amino acids. Here the CDR3 reads CASTVGNEQFF. CDR3 coding DNA: TGTGCCAGCACTGTCGGCAATGAGCAGTTCTTC.

The rearrangement links TRBV7-9 to TRBJ2-2; 7 nucleotides line up with TRBD1. CDR3 length: 14 residues. Germline CDR1 SEHNR, CDR2 FQNEAQ (reference sequence). Trimming took 5 bases from V and 6 from J; bases not matched to a gene: 6. The DNA for the CDR3 is TGTGCCAGCAGCGAGGGGGCTCCCTCCGGGGAGCTGTTTTTT. It is translated as CASSEGAPSGELFF.

The chain links TRBV5-4 to TRBJ1-3; the D is unclear. This CDR3 has 13 residues. Germline V gives CDR1 SGHNT, CDR2 YYREEE (reference sequence). Trimming left V 3 bases short and J 0 bases short, with 4 bases between. The CDR3 DNA is TGTGCCAGCAGCTCGGGCTCTGGAAACACCATATATTTT. Translating it yields CASSSGSGNTIYF.

There are a few counts of this clone. V is TRBV5-1 and J is TRBJ2-7; tentative D call: TRBD2 (6 bases). Germline V CDR1 and CDR2: SGHRS, YFSETQ. The CDR3 totals 15 residues. The V end lost 5 bases, the J end lost 3 bases, and 18 bases lay between the germline ends. The CDR3 bases are TGCGCCAGCAGTTCTTCCGAGCGGGTGGGCTACGAGCAGTACTTC. Amino acid sequence: CASSSSERVGYEQYF.

The chain is built from TRBV7-2 and TRBJ1-1; TRBD1 might be the D (5 bases). Trimming took off 1 base at V and 4 bases at J, with 13 bases between the two ends. This CDR3 spans 15 amino acids. The germline CDR1 and CDR2 sequences are SGHTA and FQGNSA. The CDR3 here is CASSLDNLGVTEAFF. CDR3 coding DNA: TGTGCCAGCAGCTTAGACAATTTAGGGGTCACTGAAGCTTTCTTT. The full variable domain, rest sourced from reference TRBV7-2 and TRBJ1-1, is GAGVSQSPSNKVTEKGKDVELRCDPISGHTALYWYRQSLGQGLEFLIYFQGNSAPDKSGLPSDRFSAERTGGSVSTLTIQRTQQEDSAVYLCASSLDNLGVTEAFFGQGTRLTVV.

This chain connects TRBV30 to TRBJ2-7; TRBD2 matches 11 bases. With V trimmed by 1 base and J by 7 bases, 0 bases remained unmatched. CDR3 length equals 12 residues. CDR1 is GTSNPN and CDR2 is SVGIG in the germline V gene (reference sequence). CDR3 bases: TGTGCCTGGAGTGGACTAGCGGGGGAGCAGTACTTC. Translation gives CAWSGLAGEQYF.

The V gene is TRBV20-1, the J gene TRBJ2-1, with 11 bases aligning to TRBD2. The CDR3 is 16 residues long. Germline V gene sequence: CDR1 DFQATT, CDR2 SNEGSKA (reference sequence). J was trimmed by 9 bases and V by 3 bases; bases with no gene match: 13. This CDR3 is CSASPLAGGVGGEQFF. Here the CDR3 DNA reads TGCAGTGCTAGTCCCCTAGCGGGAGGTGTCGGAGGTGAGCAGTTCTTC.

This clone was found once. The chain's CDR3 is CASSPPRGRSDTGELFF. CDR3 sequence (DNA): TGTGCCAGCAGCCCACCCAGGGGGCGATCGGACACCGGGGAGCTGTTTTTT. The chain uses TRBV3-1 (or the pseudogene TRBV3-2) and TRBJ2-2; TRBD1 matches 8 bases. CDR1 is LGHDT and CDR2 is YNNKEL in the germline V gene (reference sequence). V trimming: 4 bases; J trimming: 3 bases; junction bases outside the gene matches: 10. The CDR3 has 17 residues.

V is TRBV9 and J is TRBJ2-2, with D perhaps TRBD2 (6 bases). The length of the CDR3 is 15 residues. The V and J ends lost 0 bases and 4 bases respectively, with 10 bases between them. Looked up from germline, CDR1 is SGDLS and CDR2 is YYNGEE. For the CDR3, the DNA is TGTGCCAGCAGCGTAGACGGGAGCCTCACCGGGGAGCTGTTTTTT. Residues: CASSVDGSLTGELFF.

This chain connects TRBV28 to TRBJ1-5; 9 nucleotides match TRBD1. Trimming removed 5 bases from V and 2 bases from J; junction bases left unmatched: 7. Germline CDR1 is MDHEN and CDR2 is SYDVKM. This CDR3 has 16 residues. The CDR3 nucleotides are TGTGCCAGCAGTCTCTGGGGACAGGGACGCAATCAGCCCCAGCATTTT. Its translation is CASSLWGQGRNQPQHF.

The chain uses TRBV27 and TRBJ2-7; tentative D call: TRBD2 (5 bases). V dropped 6 bases and J dropped 3 bases, with 18 bases sitting between them. The germline gives CDR1 MNHEY, CDR2 SMNVEV (reference sequence). The CDR3 is 15 residues long. CDR3 coding DNA: TGTGCCAGCAGGCTGAGAGCGGATAGGATCTACGAGCAGTACTTC. As protein: CASRLRADRIYEQYF.

This clone was observed once. This chain uses TRBV28 with TRBJ2-4, with a weak D call TRBD2 (5 bases). The CDR3 consists of 14 residues. The V and J ends lost 3 bases and 6 bases respectively, with 12 bases between them. CDR1 MDHEN and CDR2 SYDVKM come from the germline V gene. The CDR3 spells CASSFLGSGNIQYF. The CDR3 DNA reads as TGTGCCAGCAGTTTTTTAGGGAGTGGAAACATTCAGTACTTC.